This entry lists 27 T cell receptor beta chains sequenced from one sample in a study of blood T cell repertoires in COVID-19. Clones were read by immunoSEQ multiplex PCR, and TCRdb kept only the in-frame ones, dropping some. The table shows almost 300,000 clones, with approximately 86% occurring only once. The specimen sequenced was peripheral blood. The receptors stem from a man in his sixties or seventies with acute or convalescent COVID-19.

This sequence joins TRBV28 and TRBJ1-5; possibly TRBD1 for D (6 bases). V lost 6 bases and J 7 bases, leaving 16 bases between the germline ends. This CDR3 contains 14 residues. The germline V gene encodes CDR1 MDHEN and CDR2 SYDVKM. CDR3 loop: CASRGGQRGQPQHF. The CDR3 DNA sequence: TGTGCCAGCAGAGGGGGACAACGAGGGCAGCCCCAGCATTTT. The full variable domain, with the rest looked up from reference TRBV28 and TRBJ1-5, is DVKVTQSSRYLVKRTGEKVFLECVQDMDHENMFWYRQDPGLGLRLIYFSYDVKMKEKGDIPEGYSVSREKKERFSLILESASTNQTSMYLCASRGGQRGQPQHFGDGTRLSIL.

Written as DNA, the CDR3 is TGTGCCAGCAGCGCCGGGACAGCCACGCGCCTCTATGGCTACACCTTC. Translated, it gives CASSAGTATRLYGYTF. V usage is TRBV2 and J usage is TRBJ1-2; TRBD1 matches 7 bases. The V gene's germline CDR1 is SNHLY and CDR2 FYNNEI. V was pared by 6 bases and J by 4 bases, with 14 bases of the junction left unmatched. CDR3 size: 16 residues.

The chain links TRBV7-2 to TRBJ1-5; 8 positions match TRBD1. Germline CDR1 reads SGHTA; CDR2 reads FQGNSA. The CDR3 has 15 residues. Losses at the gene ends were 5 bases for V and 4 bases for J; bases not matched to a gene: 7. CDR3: CASSPGQGWNQPQHF. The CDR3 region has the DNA TGTGCCAGCAGCCCCGGACAGGGTTGGAATCAGCCCCAGCATTTT.

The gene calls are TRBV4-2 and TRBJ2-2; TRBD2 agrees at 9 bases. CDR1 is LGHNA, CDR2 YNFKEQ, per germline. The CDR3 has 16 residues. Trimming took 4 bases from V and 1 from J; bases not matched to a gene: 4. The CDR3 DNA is TGTGCCAGCAGCCGCCGACTAGCGGAGAACACCGGGGAGCTGTTTTTT. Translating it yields CASSRRLAENTGELFF.

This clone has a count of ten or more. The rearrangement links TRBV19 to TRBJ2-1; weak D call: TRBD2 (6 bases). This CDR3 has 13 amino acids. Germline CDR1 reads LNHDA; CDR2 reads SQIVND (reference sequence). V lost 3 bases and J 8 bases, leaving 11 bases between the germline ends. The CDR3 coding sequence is TGTGCCAGTAGTATCGGACCGGGAGATGAGCAGTTCTTC. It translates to CASSIGPGDEQFF.

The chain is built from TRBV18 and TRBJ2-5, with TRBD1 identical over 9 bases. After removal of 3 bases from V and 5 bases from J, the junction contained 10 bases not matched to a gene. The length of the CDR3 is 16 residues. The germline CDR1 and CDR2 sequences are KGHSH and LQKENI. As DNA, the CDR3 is TGTGCCAGCTCACCGGGTACAGGGGGCCTGCTCGAGACCCAGTACTTC. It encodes CASSPGTGGLLETQYF.

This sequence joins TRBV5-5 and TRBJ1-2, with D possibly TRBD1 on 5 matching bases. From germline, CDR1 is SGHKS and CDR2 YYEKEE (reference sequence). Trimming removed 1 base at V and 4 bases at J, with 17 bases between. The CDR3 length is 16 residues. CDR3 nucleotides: TGTGCCAGCAGCTTGCGACCCCGGGACTCGAGCTATGGCTACACCTTC. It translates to CASSLRPRDSSYGYTF.

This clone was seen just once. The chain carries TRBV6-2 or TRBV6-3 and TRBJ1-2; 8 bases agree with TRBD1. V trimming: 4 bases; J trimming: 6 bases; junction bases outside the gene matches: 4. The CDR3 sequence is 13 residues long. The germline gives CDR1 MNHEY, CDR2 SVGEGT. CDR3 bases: TGTGCCAGCAGTTGGACAGGGATTAATGGCTACACCTTC. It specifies CASSWTGINGYTF.

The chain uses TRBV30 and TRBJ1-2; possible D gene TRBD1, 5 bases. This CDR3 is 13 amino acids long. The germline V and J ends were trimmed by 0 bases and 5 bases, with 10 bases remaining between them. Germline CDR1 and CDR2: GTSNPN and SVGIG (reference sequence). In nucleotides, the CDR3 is TGTGCCTGGAGTGTAGGACAAAGATATGGCTACACCTTC. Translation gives CAWSVGQRYGYTF.

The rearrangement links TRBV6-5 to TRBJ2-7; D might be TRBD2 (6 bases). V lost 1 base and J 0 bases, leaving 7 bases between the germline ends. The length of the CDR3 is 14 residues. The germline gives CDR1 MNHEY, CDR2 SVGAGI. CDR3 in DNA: TGTGCCAGCAGTTACTGGAGGGGCTCCTACGAGCAGTACTTC. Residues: CASSYWRGSYEQYF.

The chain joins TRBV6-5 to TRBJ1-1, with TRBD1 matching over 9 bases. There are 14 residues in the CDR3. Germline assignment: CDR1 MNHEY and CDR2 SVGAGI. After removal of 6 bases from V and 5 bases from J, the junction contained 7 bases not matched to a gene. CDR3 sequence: CASRLQGAGTEAFF. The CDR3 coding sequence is TGTGCCAGCAGACTACAGGGGGCGGGAACTGAAGCTTTCTTT.

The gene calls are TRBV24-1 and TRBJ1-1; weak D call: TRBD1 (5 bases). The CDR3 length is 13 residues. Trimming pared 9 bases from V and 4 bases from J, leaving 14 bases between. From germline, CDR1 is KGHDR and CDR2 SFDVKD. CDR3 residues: CATSAGDGTEAFF. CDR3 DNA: TGTGCCACCTCTGCGGGGGATGGCACTGAAGCTTTCTTT.

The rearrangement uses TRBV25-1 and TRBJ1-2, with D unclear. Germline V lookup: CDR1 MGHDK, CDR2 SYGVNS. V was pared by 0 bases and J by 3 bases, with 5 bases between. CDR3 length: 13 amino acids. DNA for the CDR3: TGTGCCAGCAGTGAATACCAGTACTATGGCTACACCTTC. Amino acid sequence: CASSEYQYYGYTF.

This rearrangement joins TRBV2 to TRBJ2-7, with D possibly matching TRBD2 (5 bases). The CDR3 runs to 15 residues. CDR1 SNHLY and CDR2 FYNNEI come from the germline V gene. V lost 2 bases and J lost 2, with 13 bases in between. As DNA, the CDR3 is TGTGCCAGCAGTGAAAACGTCCGAGGGCCCTACGAGCAGTACTTC. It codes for CASSENVRGPYEQYF.

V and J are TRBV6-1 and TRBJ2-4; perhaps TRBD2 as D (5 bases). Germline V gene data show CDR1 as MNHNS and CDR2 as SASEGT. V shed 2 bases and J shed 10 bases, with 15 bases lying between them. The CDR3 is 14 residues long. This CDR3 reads CASSESRARGIQYF. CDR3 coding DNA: TGTGCCAGCAGTGAATCGCGGGCCCGAGGGATTCAGTACTTC.

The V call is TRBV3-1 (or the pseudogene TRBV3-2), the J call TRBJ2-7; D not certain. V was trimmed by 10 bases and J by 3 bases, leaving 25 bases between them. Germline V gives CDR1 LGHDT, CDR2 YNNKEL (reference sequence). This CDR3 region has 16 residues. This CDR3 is CATGNQNTGYFYEQYF. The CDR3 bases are TGTGCCACTGGCAATCAAAATACGGGTTACTTCTACGAGCAGTACTTC.

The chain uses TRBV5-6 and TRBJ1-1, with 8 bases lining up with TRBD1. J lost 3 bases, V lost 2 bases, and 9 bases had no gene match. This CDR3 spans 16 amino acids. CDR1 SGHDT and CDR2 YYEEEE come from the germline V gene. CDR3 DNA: TGTGCCAGCAGCTTAGGGTTGACAGGGGCTCACACTGAAGCTTTCTTT. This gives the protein CASSLGLTGAHTEAFF.

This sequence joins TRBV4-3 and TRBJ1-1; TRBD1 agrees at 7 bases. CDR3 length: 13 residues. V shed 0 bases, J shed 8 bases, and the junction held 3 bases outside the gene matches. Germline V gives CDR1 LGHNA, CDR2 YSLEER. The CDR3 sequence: CASSQETGKEAFF. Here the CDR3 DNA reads TGCGCCAGCAGCCAAGAGACAGGGAAGGAAGCTTTCTTT.

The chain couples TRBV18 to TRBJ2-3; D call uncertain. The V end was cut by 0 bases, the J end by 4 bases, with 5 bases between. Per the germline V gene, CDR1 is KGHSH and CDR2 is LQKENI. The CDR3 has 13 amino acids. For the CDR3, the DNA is TGTGCCAGCTCACCACCTAGATCAGATACGCAGTATTTT. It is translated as CASSPPRSDTQYF.

The CDR3 region has the DNA TGTGCCAGCAGCTTAACCTACTTGGAGACCCAGTACTTC. This sequence encodes CASSLTYLETQYF. The gene calls are TRBV7-2 and TRBJ2-5, with D unresolved. The CDR3 spans 13 residues. Germline V gives CDR1 SGHTA, CDR2 FQGNSA. Trimming pared 2 bases from V and 5 bases from J, leaving 9 bases between.

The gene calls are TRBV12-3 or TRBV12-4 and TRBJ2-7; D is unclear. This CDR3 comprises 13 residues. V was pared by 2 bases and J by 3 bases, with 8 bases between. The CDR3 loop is CASSLRQFYEQYF. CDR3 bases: TGTGCCAGCAGTTTACGACAATTCTACGAGCAGTACTTC.

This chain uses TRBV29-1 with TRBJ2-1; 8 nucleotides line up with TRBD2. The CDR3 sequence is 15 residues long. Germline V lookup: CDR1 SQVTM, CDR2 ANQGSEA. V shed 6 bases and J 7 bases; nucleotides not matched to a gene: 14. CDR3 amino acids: CSVSWSQAGVNEQFF. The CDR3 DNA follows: TGCAGCGTCTCATGGTCCCAAGCGGGGGTGAATGAGCAGTTCTTC.

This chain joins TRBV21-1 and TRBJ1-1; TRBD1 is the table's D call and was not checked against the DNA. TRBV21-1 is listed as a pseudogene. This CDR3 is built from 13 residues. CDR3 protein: CASSARVNTEAFF. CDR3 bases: TGTGCCAGCAGCGCCAGGGTGAACACTGAAGCTTTCTTT.

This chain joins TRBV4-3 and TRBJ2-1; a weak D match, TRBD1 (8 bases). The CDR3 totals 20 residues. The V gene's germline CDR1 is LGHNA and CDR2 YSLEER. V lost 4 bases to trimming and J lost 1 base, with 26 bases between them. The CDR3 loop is CASSPKPQITGGGSYNEQFF. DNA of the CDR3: TGCGCCAGCAGCCCGAAACCCCAGATCACAGGGGGAGGGTCCTACAATGAGCAGTTCTTC.

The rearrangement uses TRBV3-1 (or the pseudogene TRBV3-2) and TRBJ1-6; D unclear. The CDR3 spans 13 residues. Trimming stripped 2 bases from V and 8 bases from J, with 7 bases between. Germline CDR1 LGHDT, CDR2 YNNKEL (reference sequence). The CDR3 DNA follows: TGTGCCAGCAGCCAACCGGGAGATTCACCCCTCCACTTT. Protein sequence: CASSQPGDSPLHF.

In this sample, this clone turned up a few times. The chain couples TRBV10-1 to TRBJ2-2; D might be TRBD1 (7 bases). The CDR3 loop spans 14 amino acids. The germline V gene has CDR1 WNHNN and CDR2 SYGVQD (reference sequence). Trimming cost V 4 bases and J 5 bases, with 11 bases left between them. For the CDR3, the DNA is TGCGCCAGCAGTGCCTCAGGGGGGACCGGGGAGCTGTTTTTT. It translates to CASSASGGTGELFF.

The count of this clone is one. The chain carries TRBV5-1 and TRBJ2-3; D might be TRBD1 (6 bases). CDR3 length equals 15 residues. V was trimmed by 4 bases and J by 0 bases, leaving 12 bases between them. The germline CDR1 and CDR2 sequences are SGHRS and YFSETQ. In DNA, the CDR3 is TGCGCCAGCAGCCCCGACAGGTCTAGCACAGATACGCAGTATTTT. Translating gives CASSPDRSSTDTQYF.